This is a list of T cell receptor beta chains from one sample in a study of CD8+ T cells in alopecia areata. Measured with immunoSEQ multiplex PCR; TCRdb has only the in-frame clones, and not every one. The table lists a few hundred thousand clones, under 80% of them singletons, with 0.95% to 1.5% in the top ten. Specimen: CD4+ T cells sorted from blood, collected at week 0. The receptors were gathered from a human donor with alopecia areata. Each CDR3 is given with its conserved first and last residue. D genes are given only for firm matches. Clone size is stated in some rows and not others, as once, few, many or a class when expanded.

clone_size,v_call,d_call,j_call,cdr3_nt,cdr3_aa
.,TRBV5-6,.,TRBJ2-7,TGTGCCAGCAGCTCAGGCGTAGGGCGTTACGAGCAGTACTTC,CASSSGVGRYEQYF
.,TRBV25-1,TRBD1,TRBJ1-2,TGTGCCAGCCGGCCTCCCTCCGGGACAGGGATCGGCTACACCTTC,CASRPPSGTGIGYTF
.,TRBV4-2,.,TRBJ1-1,TGTGCCAGCAGCCCACCTCTGGGGGAAAACACTGAAGCTTTCTTT,CASSPPLGENTEAFF
.,TRBV29-1,TRBD1,TRBJ2-7,TGCAGCGTCAGAAAGGGGGCGATACCCTCCTACGAGCAGTACTTC,CSVRKGAIPSYEQYF
few,TRBV28,TRBD1,TRBJ2-7,TGTGCCAGCATTGGGGACAGGGACTCCTACGAGCAGTACTTC,CASIGDRDSYEQYF
.,TRBV7-2,TRBD2,TRBJ2-3,TGTGCCAGCAGCTTAGCGCAAGCGGGGGGGACAGATACGCAGTATTTT,CASSLAQAGGTDTQYF
.,TRBV6-1,TRBD1,TRBJ2-7,TGTGCCAGCATCCCCGGGACAGGGTGGTACGAGCAGTACTTC,CASIPGTGWYEQYF
.,TRBV5-1,.,TRBJ2-7,TGCGCCAGCAGATCACCTAATTACGAGCAGTACTTC,CASRSPNYEQYF
few,TRBV9,.,TRBJ2-3,TGTGCCAGCAGCGTAGCGGCGATTCCGGCAGATACGCAGTATTTT,CASSVAAIPADTQYF
.,TRBV30,.,TRBJ1-2,TGTGCCTGGAGTGTATCTCATAAATCTCGCGGCTACACCTTC,CAWSVSHKSRGYTF
.,TRBV5-1,TRBD1,TRBJ2-7,TGCGCCAGCAGCCTAAGACAGGGTGGGGGCTACGAGCAGTACTTC,CASSLRQGGGYEQYF
.,TRBV5-4,.,TRBJ1-2,TGTGCCAGCAGCTTGGAAGGGAACTATGGCTACACCTTC,CASSLEGNYGYTF
.,TRBV29-1,TRBD2,TRBJ2-1,TGCAGCGTTGTACTAGCGGAGCAGTTCTTC,CSVVLAEQFF
.,TRBV15,.,TRBJ2-1,TGTGCCACCAGCCGCCCCCCGCCCTACAATGAGCAGTTCTTC,CATSRPPPYNEQFF
.,TRBV29-1,TRBD1,TRBJ1-1,TGCAGCGTTGATCGGACAGGGAACACTGAAGCTTTCTTT,CSVDRTGNTEAFF
.,TRBV25-1,TRBD1,TRBJ2-5,TGTGCCAGCAGAGAGACAGGGTTGGAGACCCAGTACTTC,CASRETGLETQYF
once,TRBV9,.,TRBJ1-5,TGTGCCAGCAGCCTCGGGGACTCGAGGGGCAATCAGCCCCAGCATTTT,CASSLGDSRGNQPQHF
once,TRBV29-1,.,TRBJ2-4,TGCAGCGCTTTACAGGGTATCATTCAGTACTTC,CSALQGIIQYF
.,TRBV29-1,.,TRBJ2-7,TGCAGCGTCTACAGGGAGTCCGACCTCACCCAGATCTACGAGCAGTACTTC,CSVYRESDLTQIYEQYF
.,TRBV6-6,TRBD1,TRBJ1-5,TGTGCCAGCAGTTACCCCCCCGACAGGGCCAATCAGCCCCAGCATTTT,CASSYPPDRANQPQHF
.,TRBV6-6,TRBD1,TRBJ1-4,TGTGCCAGCAGCCTGGGACAGGGACTGACTAATGAAAAACTGTTTTTT,CASSLGQGLTNEKLFF
.,TRBV29-1,.,TRBJ2-7,TGCAGCGTTGTTTGGGCAAAATCCTACGAGCAGTACTTC,CSVVWAKSYEQYF
.,TRBV29-1,.,TRBJ2-2,TGCAGCGTCCGACAGTCCTTGAACACCGGGGAGCTGTTTTTT,CSVRQSLNTGELFF
.,TRBV25-1,.,TRBJ2-3,TGTGCCAGCAGTTGGGACACAGATACGCAGTATTTT,CASSWDTDTQYF
.,TRBV7-2,.,TRBJ2-2,TGTGCCAGCACCATGGGCAAGCCGAACACCGGGGAGCTGTTTTTT,CASTMGKPNTGELFF
.,TRBV30,.,TRBJ2-7,TGTGCCTGGAGCGGGACACCTATCTACGAGCAGTACTTC,CAWSGTPIYEQYF
.,TRBV7-9,.,TRBJ1-1,TGTGCCAGCAGCGTGAACATGAACACTGAAGCTTTCTTT,CASSVNMNTEAFF
.,TRBV5-1,.,TRBJ2-5,TGCGCCAGCAGCGTCATCCCGGGGACCCAAGAGACCCAGTACTTC,CASSVIPGTQETQYF
.,TRBV27,.,TRBJ1-6,TGTGCCAGCACCGAGGGGGGTCCCCTCCACTTT,CASTEGGPLHF
.,TRBV5-1,TRBD1,TRBJ2-7,TGCGCCAGCAGCTTGAAAAGACAGGGGGCGAAGCATTCCTACGAGCAGTACTTC,CASSLKRQGAKHSYEQYF
once,TRBV2,TRBD2,TRBJ2-5,TGTGCCAGGAGCGGGACCCGACAAGAGACCCAGTACTTC,CARSGTRQETQYF
.,TRBV11-1,TRBD2,TRBJ2-5,TGTGCCAGCAGCTCACTAGCGGTCGAGACCCAGTACTTC,CASSSLAVETQYF
.,TRBV7-9,TRBD1,TRBJ2-7,TGTGCCAGCAGCTTAGTAGGACAGGGGACCGAGCAGTACTTC,CASSLVGQGTEQYF
.,TRBV7-2,TRBD2,TRBJ2-7,TGTGCCAGCAGCTTATCGGTAGCGGGGAAATCCTACGAGCAGTACTTC,CASSLSVAGKSYEQYF
.,TRBV6-6,TRBD1,TRBJ2-4,TGTGCCAGCAGTTACGACAGGGGGAACATTCAGTACTTC,CASSYDRGNIQYF
.,TRBV29-1,TRBD2,TRBJ2-1,TGCAGCGCCGGACTAGCGGGGGCTTTGTACAATGAGCAGTTCTTC,CSAGLAGALYNEQFF
few,TRBV29-1,TRBD1,TRBJ2-2,TGCAGCGTTGAATCGGACAGGCCAACCGGGGAGCTGTTTTTT,CSVESDRPTGELFF
.,TRBV5-1,TRBD1,TRBJ2-2,TGCGCCAGCAGCGTGGGACAGTTCAACACCGGGGAGCTGTTTTTT,CASSVGQFNTGELFF
few,TRBV14,.,TRBJ1-3,TGTGCCAGCAGCCAAAGTGGCTCTGGAAACACCATATATTTT,CASSQSGSGNTIYF
.,TRBV14,.,TRBJ2-1,TGTGCCAGCAAGGGCAGGGGAAGCTACAATGAGCAGTTCTTC,CASKGRGSYNEQFF
.,TRBV30,TRBD1,TRBJ2-5,TGTGCCTGGAGTGTCACAGGGGGGTACGAGACCCAGTACTTC,CAWSVTGGYETQYF